Following are 21 T cell receptor beta chains from one sample sequenced in a study of T cells in Graves' hyperthyroidism and ophthalmopathy. Authors of the study amplified TCR beta CDR3 regions from RNA transcripts. HTBI primers drove first-round RT-PCR of the TCR CDR3. TCRdb itself ran the multiplex PCR reads through MiXCR, one entry per CDR3 protein. The profile shows 450,000 to 550,000 distinct CDR3 sequences, 24% of them singletons. Sequencing used blood. Receptors originate from a woman aged 30 to 39 with Graves' ophthalmopathy.

J is TRBJ2-7 and V is TRBV15; D call uncertain. Germline CDR1 and CDR2: LNHNV and YYDKDF (reference sequence). Trimming took 1 base from V and 8 from J, leaving 9 bases between them. The CDR3 length is 12 residues. The CDR3 spells CATSRGTLKQYF. The CDR3 bases are TGTGCCACCAGCAGAGGCACGCTTAAGCAGTACTTC.

This clonotype was seen many times. The rearrangement joins TRBV27 to TRBJ1-2; 7 bases match TRBD1. The germline gives CDR1 MNHEY, CDR2 SMNVEV (reference sequence). This CDR3 is built from 16 residues. Unmatched junction bases numbered 7, after V lost 2 bases and J lost 1 base. CDR3 sequence reads: CASSLSRTGLNYGYTF. In DNA form, the CDR3 reads TGTGCCAGCAGTTTAAGTAGGACAGGCCTTAACTATGGCTACACCTTC.

Ten or more counts support this clonotype. This chain joins TRBV27 and TRBJ2-7; D uncertain. V lost 6 bases and J lost 0, with 9 bases in between. CDR1 and CDR2 from the germline V gene are MNHEY and SMNVEV (reference sequence). The CDR3 loop spans 13 amino acids. In nucleotides, the CDR3 is TGTGCCAGCAGAATCGGTGGCTCCTACGAGCAGTACTTC. Residues: CASRIGGSYEQYF.

The table lists this clonotype with many counts. The chain carries TRBV6-2 or TRBV6-3 and TRBJ1-5; D is uncertain. V shed 7 bases and J shed 0 bases, with 13 bases lying between them. The CDR3 length is 15 residues. Germline V gives CDR1 MNHEY, CDR2 SVGEGT. CDR3 in amino acids: CASTLRQNSNQPQHF. DNA for the CDR3: TGTGCCAGCACTCTTCGGCAGAATAGCAATCAGCCCCAGCATTTT.

The chain couples TRBV15 to TRBJ1-5; D is possibly TRBD1 (6 bases). From germline, CDR1 is LNHNV and CDR2 YYDKDF (reference sequence). The ends were cut back, 4 bases at V and 4 bases at J, with 14 bases in the middle. The CDR3 loop spans 15 amino acids. This CDR3 is CATSKEFRGNQPQHF. The CDR3, as DNA: TGTGCCACCAGCAAAGAGTTCAGGGGAAATCAGCCCCAGCATTTT.

V and J are TRBV5-1 and TRBJ2-7; D is undetermined. Germline V gene lookup returns CDR1 SGHRS and CDR2 YFSETQ. Deletions cut 0 bases from V and 3 bases from J, with 10 bases between. The CDR3 runs to 14 residues. The CDR3 sequence: CASSLGSLLYEQYF. The CDR3 DNA reads as TGCGCCAGCAGCTTGGGGAGTCTGCTCTACGAGCAGTACTTC. The full variable domain, rest sourced from reference TRBV5-1 and TRBJ2-7, is KAGVTQTPRYLIKTRGQQVTLSCSPISGHRSVSWYQQTPGQGLQFLFEYFSETQRNKGNFPGRFSGRQFSNSRSEMNVSTLELGDSALYLCASSLGSLLYEQYFGPGTRLTVT.

This clonotype has a count of ten or more. V gene TRBV29-1 combines with J gene TRBJ1-1; D ambiguous. The V end was cut by 5 bases, the J end by 1 base, with 5 bases between. From germline, CDR1 is SQVTM and CDR2 ANQGSEA. CDR3 size: 11 residues. CDR3 nucleotide sequence: TGCAGCGTTCCCTGGAACACTGAAGCTTTCTTT. Translated: CSVPWNTEAFF.

The sample holds many counts of this clonotype. The chain is built from TRBV15 and TRBJ1-1; a weak D match, TRBD1 (6 bases). Per germline, CDR1 LNHNV and CDR2 YYDKDF (reference sequence). The V end was cut by 1 base, the J end by 5 bases, with 11 bases between. The CDR3 is made up of 14 amino acids. The DNA for the CDR3 is TGTGCCACCAGCAGAGCTCAGGACAGAACTGAAGCTTTCTTT. Amino acids: CATSRAQDRTEAFF.

This chain joins TRBV20-1 and TRBJ2-7; 7 bases line up with TRBD2. Germline V gene sequence: CDR1 DFQATT, CDR2 SNEGSKA (reference sequence). The J segment lost 2 bases and the V segment lost 1 base, leaving 11 bases of the junction unmatched. CDR3 length: 16 residues. The CDR3 DNA reads as TGCAGTGCTAGAGTCGGGGCGGGGGATAGTCCCTACGAGCAGTACTTC. Its protein is CSARVGAGDSPYEQYF.

This clonotype was picked up many times. The chain has TRBV2 and TRBJ1-2; a possible D gene is TRBD1 (6 bases). The germline gives CDR1 SNHLY, CDR2 FYNNEI. This CDR3 spans 14 amino acids. Trimming left V 7 bases short and J 9 bases short, with 21 bases between. This CDR3 reads CASIGGRQAVSYTF. The CDR3 region has the DNA TGTGCCAGCATTGGGGGGAGACAGGCGGTTAGCTACACCTTC.

There are a few counts of this clonotype. This chain uses TRBV15 with TRBJ1-5; a possible D gene is TRBD1 (6 bases). V gave up 1 base and J gave up 2 bases, with 9 bases separating them. CDR1 LNHNV and CDR2 YYDKDF come from the germline V gene (reference sequence). The CDR3 covers 15 residues. The CDR3 sequence is CATSRVRQGNQPQHF. CDR3 in DNA: TGTGCCACCAGCAGAGTTCGACAGGGCAATCAGCCCCAGCATTTT.

This clonotype has only a few counts. Compared with germline, one end of the junction differs, possibly owing to a read error. J is TRBJ2-7 and V is TRBV2; D possibly uses TRBD1 or TRBD2 (5 bases each). CDR1 and CDR2 from the germline V gene are SNHLY and FYNNEI. The CDR3 loop spans 13 amino acids. Here the CDR3 DNA reads TGTGCCAGCACCGGGGCGGAGCCGTACGGGCAGTACTTC. Translation gives CASTGAEPYGQYF.

This chain links TRBV7-2 with TRBJ2-7; D remains ambiguous. Looked up from germline, CDR1 is SGHTA and CDR2 is FQGNSA. The length of the CDR3 is 15 residues. Trimming removed 5 bases from V and 0 bases from J, with 14 bases in between. CDR3 sequence: CASSPVDVSSYEQYF. CDR3 DNA: TGTGCCAGCAGCCCGGTGGACGTCAGCTCCTACGAGCAGTACTTC.

This clonotype has a handful of counts. This chain uses TRBV5-5 with TRBJ1-1; a possible D gene is TRBD1 (6 bases). Trimming cost V 4 bases and J 1 base, with 11 bases left between them. The CDR3 loop spans 14 amino acids. The V gene's germline CDR1 is SGHKS and CDR2 YYEKEE (reference sequence). The CDR3 protein is CASSRQESNTEAFF. The CDR3 DNA is TGTGCCAGCAGCAGACAGGAATCGAACACTGAAGCTTTCTTT.

This clonotype has a count of ten or more. The rearrangement uses TRBV19 and TRBJ1-5; TRBD1 is a possible D gene (5 bases). The germline gives CDR1 LNHDA, CDR2 SQIVND (reference sequence). The V gene lost 6 bases and the J gene lost 0 bases, with 12 bases spanning the gap. The CDR3 runs 15 residues. CDR3 in amino acids: CASRYLDSSNQPQHF. DNA for the CDR3: TGTGCCAGTAGGTACCTTGACAGTAGCAATCAGCCCCAGCATTTT. The complete variable domain, with remaining parts taken from reference TRBV19 and TRBJ1-5, reads DGGITQSPKYLFRKEGQNVTLSCEQNLNHDAMYWYRQDPGQGLRLIYYSQIVNDFQKGDIAEGYSVSREKKESFPLTVTSAQKNPTAFYLCASRYLDSSNQPQHFGDGTRLSIL.

Turning to this clonotype: Being one base from a much bigger clone, this may be a read error. This chain links TRBV10-3 with TRBJ2-5; D possibly uses TRBD1 or TRBD2 (6 bases each). Germline V gene sequence: CDR1 ENHRY, CDR2 SYGVKD. This CDR3 has 16 residues. The CDR3 reads CAISGIRGPNQETKYF. The CDR3 coding sequence is TGTGCCATCAGTGGGATTCGGGGGCCAAACCAAGAGACCAAGTACTTC.

This clonotype was seen at least ten times. V is TRBV20-1 and J is TRBJ1-1, with D perhaps TRBD1 (5 bases). The germline gives CDR1 DFQATT, CDR2 SNEGSKA (reference sequence). CDR3 size: 13 residues. Trimming left V 6 bases short and J 8 bases short, with 19 bases between. CDR3: CSAKLGVLGEAFF. The CDR3, as DNA: TGCAGTGCCAAGCTGGGGGTTCTCGGGGAAGCTTTCTTT.

This rearrangement joins TRBV6-1 to TRBJ1-5; 8 bases fit TRBD1. Germline CDR1 MNHNS, CDR2 SASEGT. The junction had 7 bases not matched to a gene; V was cut back by 8 bases and J by 7 bases. This CDR3 region has 13 residues. The CDR3 DNA reads TGTGCCAGCGGAGACAGGGGTTGGCAGCCCCAGCATTTT. Translating gives CASGDRGWQPQHF.

This clonotype was counted many times. This chain joins TRBV12-3 or TRBV12-4 and TRBJ2-5; tentatively, D is TRBD1 (6 bases). V was cut by 7 bases and J by 5 bases, with 20 bases left in between. The length of the CDR3 is 15 residues. The CDR3 is CASTMGTGIEETQYF. DNA of the CDR3: TGTGCCAGCACTATGGGCACAGGGATTGAGGAGACCCAGTACTTC.

There are a few counts of this clonotype. V and J are TRBV20-1 and TRBJ2-5; tentatively, D is TRBD1 or TRBD2 (5 bases each). The V end was cut by 6 bases, the J end by 2 bases, with 16 bases between. The CDR3 spans 14 residues. CDR1 and CDR2 (germline): DFQATT, SNEGSKA (reference sequence). CDR3 sequence: CSARPGTAQETQYF. The CDR3 bases are TGCAGTGCAAGGCCCGGGACGGCACAAGAGACCCAGTACTTC.

In this sample, this clonotype turned up a few times. The chain uses TRBV12-3 or TRBV12-4 and TRBJ1-5; 8 nucleotides agree with TRBD1. The V and J ends lost 3 bases and 5 bases, in that order; junction bases with no gene match: 3. There are 14 residues in the CDR3. The chain's CDR3 is CASSLDREDQPQHF. The CDR3 nucleotides read TGTGCCAGCAGTTTGGACAGGGAGGATCAGCCCCAGCATTTT.